The subject of this entry is one T cell receptor beta chain. The method was immunoSEQ multiplex PCR; TCRdb's version includes in-frame clones alone and lacks a portion of them. This table has around 70,000 clones, approximately 94% appearing once. The source of the sample is a study of brain T cells in children with intractable seizures. CDR3 length equals 15 residues. Sequences were derived from peripheral blood, sampled at surgery. The rearrangement uses TRBV21-1 and TRBJ2-3; whether TRBD2, the table's D call, matches the DNA was not checked. TRBV21-1 is a pseudogene locus. The TCR sequence derives from a boy under three years old with tuberous sclerosis and intractable seizures. The CDR3 DNA reads TGTGCCAGCAGCAAAGACGGGGGTACCACAGATACGCAGTATTTT. Amino acids: CASSKDGGTTDTQYF.